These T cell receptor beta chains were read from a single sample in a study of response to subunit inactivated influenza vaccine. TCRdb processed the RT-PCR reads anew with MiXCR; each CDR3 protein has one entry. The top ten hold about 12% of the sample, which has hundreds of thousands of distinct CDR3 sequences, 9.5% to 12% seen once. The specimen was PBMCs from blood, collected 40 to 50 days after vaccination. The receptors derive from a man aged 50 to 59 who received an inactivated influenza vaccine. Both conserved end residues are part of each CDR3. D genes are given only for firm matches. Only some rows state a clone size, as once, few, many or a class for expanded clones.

CDR3aa: CASSLESGLSPLHF
CDR3nt: TGTGCCAGCAGCTTAGAATCTGGGCTGTCACCCCTCCACTTT
d_gene: -
j_gene: TRBJ1-6
v_gene: TRBV11-2
abundance: -

CDR3aa: CASSIGASGSDEQYF
CDR3nt: TGTGCCAGCAGCATAGGGGCTAGCGGGAGTGATGAGCAGTACTTC
d_gene: TRBD2
j_gene: TRBJ2-7
v_gene: TRBV11-2
abundance: many

CDR3aa: CASSHLGQTTDTQYF
CDR3nt: TGCGCCAGCAGCCACTTGGGACAGACCACAGATACGCAGTATTTT
d_gene: TRBD1
j_gene: TRBJ2-3
v_gene: TRBV4-3
abundance: many

CDR3aa: CASSLGRQSMTDTQYF
CDR3nt: TGCGCCAGCAGCTTGGGTCGGCAGTCTATGACAGATACGCAGTATTTT
d_gene: -
j_gene: TRBJ2-3
v_gene: TRBV5-1
abundance: -

CDR3aa: CASSGVGSPLRNEQFF
CDR3nt: TGTGCCAGCAGCGGAGTGGGGTCTCCGTTGAGGAATGAGCAGTTCTTC
d_gene: -
j_gene: TRBJ2-1
v_gene: TRBV9
abundance: few

CDR3aa: CASRRAQLTDTQYF
CDR3nt: TGTGCCAGCAGGCGTGCACAGCTCACAGATACGCAGTATTTT
d_gene: -
j_gene: TRBJ2-3
v_gene: TRBV6-1
abundance: -

CDR3aa: CASSLRQMMADTQYF
CDR3nt: TGTGCCAGCAGTTTAAGGCAGATGATGGCAGATACGCAGTATTTT
d_gene: -
j_gene: TRBJ2-3
v_gene: TRBV12-3/TRBV12-4
abundance: many

CDR3aa: CSASKGARSSGRAAPNEQFF
CDR3nt: TGCAGTGCTAGTAAGGGGGCGAGGTCTAGCGGGAGGGCCGCCCCAAATGAGCAGTTCTTC
d_gene: TRBD2
j_gene: TRBJ2-1
v_gene: TRBV20-1
abundance: many

CDR3aa: CASRPGLAGAFGVYNEQFF
CDR3nt: TGTGCCAGCAGACCGGGACTAGCGGGGGCCTTCGGGGTCTACAATGAGCAGTTCTTC
d_gene: TRBD2
j_gene: TRBJ2-1
v_gene: TRBV11-2
abundance: few

CDR3aa: CATSDPSTGREYNEQFF
CDR3nt: TGTGCCACCAGTGACCCTAGTACGGGACGAGAATACAATGAGCAGTTCTTC
d_gene: -
j_gene: TRBJ2-1
v_gene: TRBV24-1
abundance: few

CDR3aa: CASSPGDRVGEKLFF
CDR3nt: TGTGCCAGCAGCCCCGGGGACAGGGTGGGTGAAAAACTGTTTTTT
d_gene: TRBD1
j_gene: TRBJ1-4
v_gene: TRBV9
abundance: few

CDR3aa: CASSPGRIRANVLTF
CDR3nt: TGTGCCAGCAGCCCGGGACGGATAAGGGCCAACGTCCTGACTTTC
d_gene: -
j_gene: TRBJ2-6
v_gene: TRBV3-1
abundance: -

CDR3aa: CASSSQSDEQYF
CDR3nt: TGTGCCAGCAGTTCCCAGTCCGACGAGCAGTACTTC
d_gene: -
j_gene: TRBJ2-7
v_gene: TRBV12-3/TRBV12-4
abundance: many

CDR3aa: CATNGQGFNSPLHF
CDR3nt: TGTGCCACTAACGGACAGGGATTTAATTCACCCCTCCACTTT
d_gene: TRBD1
j_gene: TRBJ1-6
v_gene: TRBV6-1
abundance: few

CDR3aa: CASSVGSRIDTQYF
CDR3nt: TGCGCCAGCAGCGTTGGGAGTCGCATAGATACGCAGTATTTT
d_gene: -
j_gene: TRBJ2-3
v_gene: TRBV5-1
abundance: -

CDR3aa: CASSKTRQNTDTQYF
CDR3nt: TGTGCCAGCAGCAAAACTCGACAGAACACAGATACGCAGTATTTT
d_gene: -
j_gene: TRBJ2-3
v_gene: TRBV6-2/TRBV6-3
abundance: many

CDR3aa: CASRTGQGAPNTEAFF
CDR3nt: TGTGCCAGCAGGACTGGACAGGGGGCCCCGAACACTGAAGCTTTCTTT
d_gene: TRBD1
j_gene: TRBJ1-1
v_gene: TRBV12-3/TRBV12-4
abundance: -

CDR3aa: CSVGVYSSTDTQYF
CDR3nt: TGCAGCGTTGGAGTGTATTCTAGCACAGATACGCAGTATTTT
d_gene: -
j_gene: TRBJ2-3
v_gene: TRBV29-1
abundance: many

CDR3aa: CASSLGGLGETQYF
CDR3nt: TGTGCCAGCAGTCTGGGGGGGCTAGGGGAGACCCAGTACTTC
d_gene: -
j_gene: TRBJ2-5
v_gene: TRBV6-1
abundance: -

CDR3aa: CASSFGDGIYEQYF
CDR3nt: TGCGCCAGCAGCTTCGGGGACGGTATCTACGAGCAGTACTTC
d_gene: -
j_gene: TRBJ2-7
v_gene: TRBV5-1
abundance: few

CDR3aa: CASSRATTERTQNIQYF
CDR3nt: TGTGCCAGCAGCCGGGCGACTACAGAACGGACCCAAAACATTCAGTACTTC
d_gene: -
j_gene: TRBJ2-4
v_gene: TRBV4-2
abundance: few

CDR3aa: CASSPDPGQANSGNTIYF
CDR3nt: TGCGCCAGCAGCCCAGACCCCGGACAGGCGAACTCTGGAAACACCATATATTTT
d_gene: TRBD1
j_gene: TRBJ1-3
v_gene: TRBV5-1
abundance: -

CDR3aa: CASSLFFRTGANVLTF
CDR3nt: TGTGCCAGCAGTTTATTTTTTAGGACTGGGGCCAACGTCCTGACTTTC
d_gene: -
j_gene: TRBJ2-6
v_gene: TRBV12-3/TRBV12-4
abundance: -

CDR3aa: CASSAQGPRGTGELFF
CDR3nt: TGTGCCAGCAGTGCACAGGGCCCTCGTGGCACCGGGGAGCTGTTTTTT
d_gene: -
j_gene: TRBJ2-2
v_gene: TRBV2
abundance: -

CDR3aa: CSARPPGSGQPQHF
CDR3nt: TGCAGTGCTAGACCCCCGGGGAGTGGTCAGCCCCAGCATTTT
d_gene: -
j_gene: TRBJ1-5
v_gene: TRBV20-1
abundance: few

CDR3aa: CASSLGGFDYTF
CDR3nt: TGTGCCAGCAGCTTGGGGGGTTTTGACTACACCTTC
d_gene: -
j_gene: TRBJ1-2
v_gene: TRBV5-6
abundance: few

CDR3aa: CASARTGWVGEQFF
CDR3nt: TGTGCTAGTGCCCGGACAGGGTGGGTCGGTGAGCAGTTCTTC
d_gene: TRBD1
j_gene: TRBJ2-1
v_gene: TRBV12-5
abundance: few

CDR3aa: CASVSYKNTEAFF
CDR3nt: TGTGCCAGCGTCTCCTACAAGAACACTGAAGCTTTCTTT
d_gene: -
j_gene: TRBJ1-1
v_gene: TRBV6-1
abundance: few

CDR3aa: CASSLSQGPSYEQYF
CDR3nt: TGTGCCAGCAGCTTAAGCCAGGGGCCCTCCTACGAGCAGTACTTC
d_gene: -
j_gene: TRBJ2-7
v_gene: TRBV7-3
abundance: -

CDR3aa: CSVAARESYNEQFF
CDR3nt: TGCAGCGTTGCGGCGCGGGAGTCCTACAATGAGCAGTTCTTC
d_gene: TRBD2
j_gene: TRBJ2-1
v_gene: TRBV29-1
abundance: many

CDR3aa: CASSESTLAFF
CDR3nt: TGCGCCAGCAGTGAGTCGACTCTAGCTTTCTTT
d_gene: -
j_gene: TRBJ1-1
v_gene: TRBV10-2
abundance: many

CDR3aa: CANGYGTDTQYF
CDR3nt: TGTGCCAACGGGTATGGCACAGATACGCAGTATTTT
d_gene: -
j_gene: TRBJ2-3
v_gene: TRBV10-3
abundance: many

CDR3aa: CASSGTTSGSYEQYF
CDR3nt: TGTGCCAGCAGTGGTACCACATCGGGATCCTACGAGCAGTACTTC
d_gene: -
j_gene: TRBJ2-7
v_gene: TRBV27
abundance: few

CDR3aa: CASSQEPGTGVNTQYF
CDR3nt: TGTGCCAGCAGCCAGGAACCCGGGACAGGGGTAAATACGCAGTATTTT
d_gene: TRBD1
j_gene: TRBJ2-3
v_gene: TRBV3-1
abundance: once

CDR3aa: CASSLWGAQVLSGANVLTF
CDR3nt: TGTGCCAGCAGCTTATGGGGGGCGCAAGTCCTGTCTGGGGCCAACGTCCTGACTTTC
d_gene: -
j_gene: TRBJ2-6
v_gene: TRBV11-2
abundance: -

CDR3aa: CASSLVSLKQFF
CDR3nt: TGTGCCAGCAGCTTAGTAAGTCTAAAGCAGTTCTTC
d_gene: -
j_gene: TRBJ2-1
v_gene: TRBV7-8
abundance: few

CDR3aa: CASSYVGNSPLHF
CDR3nt: TGTGCCAGCAGTTACGTTGGAAATTCACCCCTCCACTTT
d_gene: -
j_gene: TRBJ1-6
v_gene: TRBV6-5
abundance: few

CDR3aa: CASRMTGAWDEQFF
CDR3nt: TGTGCCAGCAGGATGACAGGAGCCTGGGATGAGCAGTTCTTC
d_gene: -
j_gene: TRBJ2-1
v_gene: TRBV27
abundance: -

CDR3aa: CASSWTGHNTGELFF
CDR3nt: TGTGCCAGCAGTTGGACAGGGCATAACACCGGGGAGCTGTTTTTT
d_gene: TRBD1
j_gene: TRBJ2-2
v_gene: TRBV12-3/TRBV12-4
abundance: -

CDR3aa: CASSPSGGAVTYNEQFF
CDR3nt: TGTGCCAGCAGCCCTAGCGGGGGGGCCGTGACCTACAATGAGCAGTTCTTC
d_gene: TRBD2
j_gene: TRBJ2-1
v_gene: TRBV12-3/TRBV12-4
abundance: few

CDR3aa: CASTGAGTSMYEQYF
CDR3nt: TGTGCCAGCACCGGGGCGGGGACTAGCATGTACGAGCAGTACTTC
d_gene: TRBD2
j_gene: TRBJ2-7
v_gene: TRBV7-9
abundance: few

CDR3aa: CAISEWEENSYEQYF
CDR3nt: TGTGCCATCAGTGAGTGGGAGGAAAACTCCTACGAGCAGTACTTC
d_gene: -
j_gene: TRBJ2-7
v_gene: TRBV10-3
abundance: -